This passage covers 15 T cell receptor beta chains from one sample sequenced in a study of blood T cell repertoires in COVID-19. TCRdb's copy holds only in-frame clones and misses some; the assay was immunoSEQ multiplex PCR. The data hold about 59,000 clones, with almost 85% observed a single time. Sequences were obtained from peripheral blood. The receptors originated from a human donor in a cohort sampled during active COVID-19.

The chain has TRBV2 and TRBJ2-7, with D perhaps TRBD1 (6 bases). Germline V lookup: CDR1 SNHLY, CDR2 FYNNEI. V lost 4 bases, J lost 6 bases, and 7 bases lay in between. The CDR3 has 11 amino acids. CDR3 loop: CASSGQVEQYF. Written as DNA, the CDR3 is TGTGCCAGCAGTGGACAGGTCGAGCAGTACTTC.

The chain combines TRBV10-1 with TRBJ2-3; TRBD2 aligns across 7 bases. J gave up 6 bases and V 2 bases, and 14 bases lay outside the gene matches. This CDR3 spans 17 amino acids. Germline CDR1 is WNHNN and CDR2 is SYGVQD (reference sequence). In nucleotides, the CDR3 is TGCGCCAGCAGTGAGCCGCAAGCGGGGAGCCATCACGATACGCAGTATTTT. Protein: CASSEPQAGSHHDTQYF.

The gene calls are TRBV5-5 and TRBJ2-7; 7 bases map to TRBD1. This CDR3 has 15 amino acids. V lost 0 bases, J lost 6 bases, and 9 bases stayed unmatched. Germline values: CDR1 SGHKS, CDR2 YYEKEE (reference sequence). The CDR3 loop reads CASSLVPGQWGEQYF. DNA for the CDR3: TGTGCCAGCAGCTTGGTTCCGGGACAGTGGGGCGAGCAGTACTTC.

The genes are TRBV3-1 (or the pseudogene TRBV3-2) and TRBJ2-1; D may be TRBD2 (7 bases). The germline V gene has CDR1 LGHDT and CDR2 YNNKEL (reference sequence). This CDR3 is 12 amino acids long. Trimming pared 7 bases from V and 12 bases from J, leaving 16 bases between. The CDR3 protein is CASNEGGGRQFF. The CDR3 DNA is TGTGCCAGCAACGAAGGGGGGGGGCGGCAGTTCTTC.

V gene TRBV18 combines with J gene TRBJ1-2; maybe TRBD1 (6 bases). Germline V CDR1 and CDR2: KGHSH, LQKENI. The CDR3 totals 13 residues. The V and J ends lost 3 bases and 7 bases respectively, with 12 bases between them. DNA for the CDR3: TGTGCCAGCTCACCGAGTGGGGGCTTTGGCTACACCTTC. Its protein product is CASSPSGGFGYTF.

This chain uses TRBV7-9 with TRBJ2-5, with 8 positions matching TRBD2. From germline, CDR1 is SEHNR and CDR2 FQNEAQ (reference sequence). The CDR3 is 14 residues long. The trim removed 5 bases at V and 5 bases at J, leaving 7 bases unmatched. As DNA, the CDR3 is TGTGCCAGCAGCCCCCGGGGGGGTTTGGAGACCCAGTACTTC. It codes for CASSPRGGLETQYF. Full variable domain (missing parts from reference TRBV7-9 and TRBJ2-5): DTGVSQNPRHKITKRGQNVTFRCDPISEHNRLYWYRQTLGQGPEFLTYFQNEAQLEKSRLLSDRFSAERPKGSFSTLEIQRTEQGDSAMYLCASSPRGGLETQYFGPGTRLLVL.

The chain has TRBV5-8 and TRBJ2-7, with 10 bases lining up with TRBD2. The V gene's germline CDR1 is SGHTS and CDR2 YDEGEE. The CDR3 consists of 16 residues. V was pared by 1 base and J by 2 bases, with 6 bases of the junction left unmatched. Here the CDR3 reads CASSLLPSGGPYEQYF. The DNA of the CDR3 is TGTGCCAGCAGCTTGTTGCCTAGCGGGGGACCCTACGAGCAGTACTTC.

The chain links TRBV18 to TRBJ2-7; 9 bases are shared with TRBD1. The CDR3 runs to 15 residues. Germline loops: CDR1 KGHSH, CDR2 LQKENI. V shed 2 bases and J 1 base; nucleotides not matched to a gene: 3. DNA of the CDR3: TGTGCCAGCTCACCAGTGGACAGGGGATCCTACGAGCAGTACTTC. This translates into CASSPVDRGSYEQYF.

This chain connects TRBV19 to TRBJ1-2; TRBD1 matches at 7 bases. V shed 6 bases and J 5 bases; nucleotides not matched to a gene: 15. Germline CDR1 is LNHDA and CDR2 is SQIVND (reference sequence). The CDR3 runs 16 residues. CDR3 DNA sequence: TGTGCCAGTAGCCGGGCGGGTAGGGGGCTGACTTATGGCTACACCTTC. The encoded protein is CASSRAGRGLTYGYTF. The full variable domain, its missing parts supplied by reference TRBV19 and TRBJ1-2, is DGGITQSPKYLFRKEGQNVTLSCEQNLNHDAMYWYRQDPGQGLRLIYYSQIVNDFQKGDIAEGYSVSREKKESFPLTVTSAQKNPTAFYLCASSRAGRGLTYGYTFGSGTRLTVV.

The chain joins TRBV4-3 to TRBJ2-3; tentative D call: TRBD2 (5 bases). The length of the CDR3 is 18 residues. V lost 4 bases and J lost 0, with 20 bases in between. The germline V gene encodes CDR1 LGHNA and CDR2 YSLEER. CDR3 coding DNA: TGCGCCAGCAGCCCCGGCGGGCAGACCCTCACTAGCACAGATACGCAGTATTTT. This sequence encodes CASSPGGQTLTSTDTQYF.

The count of this clone is one. The chain joins TRBV6-4 to TRBJ2-5; TRBD2 matches 11 bases. V lost 3 bases, J lost 3 bases, and 3 bases stayed unmatched. Germline V gene sequence: CDR1 MRHNA, CDR2 SNTAGT. CDR3 size: 15 residues. CDR3 region: CASSEVAGGEETQYF. CDR3 in DNA: TGTGCCAGCAGTGAAGTAGCGGGGGGGGAAGAGACCCAGTACTTC.

The genes are TRBV9 and TRBJ2-7; 11 positions agree with TRBD2. Unmatched junction bases numbered 5, after V lost 0 bases and J lost 3 bases. Germline V gene data show CDR1 as SGDLS and CDR2 as YYNGEE. The CDR3 loop spans 16 amino acids. The CDR3 sequence: CASSVGSSGGGYEQYF. CDR3 bases: TGTGCCAGCAGCGTAGGAAGTAGCGGGGGGGGCTACGAGCAGTACTTC.

The chain couples TRBV6-5 to TRBJ1-1; 7 bases map to TRBD1. This CDR3 region has 13 residues. Unmatched junction bases numbered 9, after V lost 6 bases and J lost 8 bases. Germline CDR1 is MNHEY and CDR2 is SVGAGI. CDR3 nucleotide sequence: TGTGCCAGCAGACATACTGGGACAGACGAAGCTTTCTTT. Its protein is CASRHTGTDEAFF.

CDR3 sequence reads: CAISEMAYGYTF. CDR3 bases: TGTGCCATCAGTGAGATGGCCTATGGCTACACCTTC. The V call is TRBV10-3, the J call TRBJ1-2; D uncertain. The CDR3 loop spans 12 amino acids. Germline V gene data show CDR1 as ENHRY and CDR2 as SYGVKD. Trimming took off 2 bases at V and 4 bases at J, with 5 bases between the two ends.

As to this clone: Other DNA sequences in this sample translate to the same CDR3. This sequence joins TRBV15 and TRBJ1-5, with D possibly TRBD1 on 6 matching bases. V was pared by 5 bases and J by 0 bases, with 8 bases between. The length of the CDR3 is 14 residues. Germline V gene data show CDR1 as LNHNV and CDR2 as YYDKDF (reference sequence). For the CDR3, the DNA is TGTGCCACCAGCGCGGGGGCTAGCAATCAGCCCCAGCATTTT. This codes for CATSAGASNQPQHF.